This TCR beta chain appears in the sequencing data of a study of blood T cell repertoires in COVID-19 (dated by TCRdb to the early 2020s). Looking at the study overall: Collaborator samples came from the United States, Italy and Spain and covered acute and convalescent phases of COVID-19. HLA class I and class II types, where available, came from metadata supplied by the sample provider rather than from assay-based typing. Nearly every sample came with metadata listing a de-identified subject ID, COVID-19 status, age in years and sex. A freely available public database, intended as a resource for researchers studying the immune response to SARS-CoV-2, is where the repertoires were released. Deeply sampled blood TCRbeta repertoires from subjects exposed to, actively infected with, or recovered from COVID-19 were included in the dataset. Samples came from the ongoing ImmuneRACE study (first 160 participants) plus 1,254 subjects from 6 global collaborators. The material from the prospective study consisted of cDNA or gDNA derived from T cells, B-cell-depleted T cells, or PBMCs.

Each collaborating institution followed its own protocols to collect whole blood in K2EDTA tubes. For TCRbeta analysis, collaborators shipped samples as frozen whole blood, isolated PBMCs, or DNA extracted from either of those sample types. On this clone itself: Its specific antigen is unknown. The record has no base qualities; no much larger clone is one base away.

What the study reported, not specific to this receptor: Clinical and demographic metadata were provided uncurated, with the amount varying by source and participant.

The immunoSEQ Assay, a bias-controlled multiplex PCR, was used to amplify TCRbeta CDR3 regions from genomic DNA. In the authors' own workflow: Within the assay, amplification of reference gene primers was used to estimate how many nucleated cells each sample contained. To quantify the absolute abundance of each unique TCRbeta CDR3 rearrangement, sequence reads were collapsed and filtered. For each sample, productive Simpson clonality was calculated as the square root of Simpson's diversity index over productive rearrangements. TCRdb provides this immuneACCESS table in a form limited to in-frame rearrangements. Some clones are lacking; in checked studies, under half of them reflect an unresolved V gene, and why the rest are absent is not known. That table furnishes V, J and clone size, whereas the DNA furnished D and trimming. The sample table lists about 46,000 clones, over 80% of them with a count of one. The ten largest clonotypes hold 15% of the sample.

Measured from the cysteine to the phenylalanine, the CDR3 is 15 residues long. Only CDR3 DNA remains: 45 bases, in frame from the first base. V is trimmed back by 3 bases and J by 4 bases, and the junction contains 5 bases that no gene match accounts for. Via the germline V gene, CDR1 is SGHTA and CDR2 FQGNSA. The chain uses TRBV7-2 and TRBJ2-7; TRBD1 fits 11 bases in the junction. This TCR was sampled from a human donor in a cohort sampled during active COVID-19. Sequencing was done on a sample of peripheral blood. The DNA is TGTGCCAGCAGCTTTACTGGACAGGGGGCTTACGAGCAGTACTTC. Its protein is CASSFTGQGAYEQYF.